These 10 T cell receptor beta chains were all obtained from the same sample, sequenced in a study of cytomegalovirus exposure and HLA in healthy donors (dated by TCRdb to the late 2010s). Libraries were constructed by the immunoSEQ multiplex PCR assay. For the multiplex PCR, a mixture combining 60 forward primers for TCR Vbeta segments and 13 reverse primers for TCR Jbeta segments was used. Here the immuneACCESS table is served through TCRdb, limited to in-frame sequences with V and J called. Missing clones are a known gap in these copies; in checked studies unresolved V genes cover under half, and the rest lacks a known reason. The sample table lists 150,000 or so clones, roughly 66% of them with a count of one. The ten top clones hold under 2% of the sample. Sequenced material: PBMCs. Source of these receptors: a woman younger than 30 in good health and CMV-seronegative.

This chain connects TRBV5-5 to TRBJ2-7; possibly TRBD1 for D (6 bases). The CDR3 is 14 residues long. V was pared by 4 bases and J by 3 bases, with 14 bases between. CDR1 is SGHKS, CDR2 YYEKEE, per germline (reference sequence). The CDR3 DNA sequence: TGTGCCAGCAGCATCACCCTAGGGGGCTACGAGCAGTACTTC. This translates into CASSITLGGYEQYF.

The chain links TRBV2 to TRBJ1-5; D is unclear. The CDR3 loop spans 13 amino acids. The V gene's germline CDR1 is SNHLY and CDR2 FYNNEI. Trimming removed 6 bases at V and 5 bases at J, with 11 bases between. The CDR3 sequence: CASSGLEDQPQHF. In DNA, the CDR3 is TGTGCCAGCAGCGGACTGGAAGATCAGCCCCAGCATTTT. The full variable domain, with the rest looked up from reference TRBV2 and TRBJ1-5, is EPEVTQTPSHQVTQMGQEVILRCVPISNHLYFYWYRQILGQKVEFLVSFYNNEISEKSEIFDDQFSVERPDGSNFTLKIRSTKLEDSAMYFCASSGLEDQPQHFGDGTRLSIL.

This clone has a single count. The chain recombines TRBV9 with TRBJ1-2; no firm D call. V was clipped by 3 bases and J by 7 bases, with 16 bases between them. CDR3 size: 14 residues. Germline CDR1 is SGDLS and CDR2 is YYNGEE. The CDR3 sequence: CASSAETGRVGYTF. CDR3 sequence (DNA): TGTGCCAGCAGCGCAGAGACGGGTCGGGTTGGCTACACCTTC.

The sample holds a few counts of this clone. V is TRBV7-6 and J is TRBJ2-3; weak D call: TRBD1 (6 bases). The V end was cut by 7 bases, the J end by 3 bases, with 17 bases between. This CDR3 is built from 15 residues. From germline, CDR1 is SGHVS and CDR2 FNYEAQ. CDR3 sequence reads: CASTDSGVLTDTQYF. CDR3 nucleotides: TGTGCCAGCACCGATTCAGGGGTTCTTACAGATACGCAGTATTTT.

CDR3 loop: CASSPSGLAANTGELFF. The CDR3 nucleotides read TGTGCCAGCTCACCTTCCGGACTAGCGGCGAACACCGGGGAGCTGTTTTTT. This chain uses TRBV18 with TRBJ2-2; 10 bases match TRBD2. This CDR3 has 17 amino acids. Trimming removed 3 bases from V and 0 bases from J; junction bases left unmatched: 4. Germline V gene sequence: CDR1 KGHSH, CDR2 LQKENI.

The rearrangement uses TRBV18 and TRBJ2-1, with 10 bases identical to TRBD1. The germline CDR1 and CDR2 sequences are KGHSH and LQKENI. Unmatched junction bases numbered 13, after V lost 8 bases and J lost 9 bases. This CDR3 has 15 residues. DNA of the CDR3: TGTGCCAGCCGAAAACCGGGACAGGGGTCCGGTGAGCAGTTCTTC. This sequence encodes CASRKPGQGSGEQFF.

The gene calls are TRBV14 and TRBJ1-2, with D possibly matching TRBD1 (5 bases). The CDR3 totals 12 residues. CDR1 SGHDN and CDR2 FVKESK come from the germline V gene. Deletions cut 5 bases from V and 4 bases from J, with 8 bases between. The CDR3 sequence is CASSEQGYGYTF. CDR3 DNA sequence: TGTGCCAGCAGCGAGCAGGGCTATGGCTACACCTTC.

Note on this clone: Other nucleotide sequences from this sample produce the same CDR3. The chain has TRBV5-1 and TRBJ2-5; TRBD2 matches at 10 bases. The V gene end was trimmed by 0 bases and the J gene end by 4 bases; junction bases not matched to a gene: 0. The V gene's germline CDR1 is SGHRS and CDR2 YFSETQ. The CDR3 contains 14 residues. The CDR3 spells CASSLGLAGETQYF. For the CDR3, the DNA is TGCGCCAGCAGCTTGGGACTAGCGGGAGAGACCCAGTACTTC.

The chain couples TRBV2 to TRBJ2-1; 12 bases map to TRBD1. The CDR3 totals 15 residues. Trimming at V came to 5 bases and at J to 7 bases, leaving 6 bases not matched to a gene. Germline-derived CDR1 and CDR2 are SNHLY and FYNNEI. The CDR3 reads CASSTGQGAFNEQFF. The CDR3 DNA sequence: TGTGCCAGCAGTACGGGACAGGGGGCCTTTAATGAGCAGTTCTTC.

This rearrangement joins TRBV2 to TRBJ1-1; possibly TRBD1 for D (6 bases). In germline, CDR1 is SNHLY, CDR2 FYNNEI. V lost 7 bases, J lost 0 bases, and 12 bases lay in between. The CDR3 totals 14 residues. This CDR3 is CASMIRGLNTEAFF. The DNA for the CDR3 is TGTGCCAGCATGATCAGGGGCCTGAACACTGAAGCTTTCTTT.